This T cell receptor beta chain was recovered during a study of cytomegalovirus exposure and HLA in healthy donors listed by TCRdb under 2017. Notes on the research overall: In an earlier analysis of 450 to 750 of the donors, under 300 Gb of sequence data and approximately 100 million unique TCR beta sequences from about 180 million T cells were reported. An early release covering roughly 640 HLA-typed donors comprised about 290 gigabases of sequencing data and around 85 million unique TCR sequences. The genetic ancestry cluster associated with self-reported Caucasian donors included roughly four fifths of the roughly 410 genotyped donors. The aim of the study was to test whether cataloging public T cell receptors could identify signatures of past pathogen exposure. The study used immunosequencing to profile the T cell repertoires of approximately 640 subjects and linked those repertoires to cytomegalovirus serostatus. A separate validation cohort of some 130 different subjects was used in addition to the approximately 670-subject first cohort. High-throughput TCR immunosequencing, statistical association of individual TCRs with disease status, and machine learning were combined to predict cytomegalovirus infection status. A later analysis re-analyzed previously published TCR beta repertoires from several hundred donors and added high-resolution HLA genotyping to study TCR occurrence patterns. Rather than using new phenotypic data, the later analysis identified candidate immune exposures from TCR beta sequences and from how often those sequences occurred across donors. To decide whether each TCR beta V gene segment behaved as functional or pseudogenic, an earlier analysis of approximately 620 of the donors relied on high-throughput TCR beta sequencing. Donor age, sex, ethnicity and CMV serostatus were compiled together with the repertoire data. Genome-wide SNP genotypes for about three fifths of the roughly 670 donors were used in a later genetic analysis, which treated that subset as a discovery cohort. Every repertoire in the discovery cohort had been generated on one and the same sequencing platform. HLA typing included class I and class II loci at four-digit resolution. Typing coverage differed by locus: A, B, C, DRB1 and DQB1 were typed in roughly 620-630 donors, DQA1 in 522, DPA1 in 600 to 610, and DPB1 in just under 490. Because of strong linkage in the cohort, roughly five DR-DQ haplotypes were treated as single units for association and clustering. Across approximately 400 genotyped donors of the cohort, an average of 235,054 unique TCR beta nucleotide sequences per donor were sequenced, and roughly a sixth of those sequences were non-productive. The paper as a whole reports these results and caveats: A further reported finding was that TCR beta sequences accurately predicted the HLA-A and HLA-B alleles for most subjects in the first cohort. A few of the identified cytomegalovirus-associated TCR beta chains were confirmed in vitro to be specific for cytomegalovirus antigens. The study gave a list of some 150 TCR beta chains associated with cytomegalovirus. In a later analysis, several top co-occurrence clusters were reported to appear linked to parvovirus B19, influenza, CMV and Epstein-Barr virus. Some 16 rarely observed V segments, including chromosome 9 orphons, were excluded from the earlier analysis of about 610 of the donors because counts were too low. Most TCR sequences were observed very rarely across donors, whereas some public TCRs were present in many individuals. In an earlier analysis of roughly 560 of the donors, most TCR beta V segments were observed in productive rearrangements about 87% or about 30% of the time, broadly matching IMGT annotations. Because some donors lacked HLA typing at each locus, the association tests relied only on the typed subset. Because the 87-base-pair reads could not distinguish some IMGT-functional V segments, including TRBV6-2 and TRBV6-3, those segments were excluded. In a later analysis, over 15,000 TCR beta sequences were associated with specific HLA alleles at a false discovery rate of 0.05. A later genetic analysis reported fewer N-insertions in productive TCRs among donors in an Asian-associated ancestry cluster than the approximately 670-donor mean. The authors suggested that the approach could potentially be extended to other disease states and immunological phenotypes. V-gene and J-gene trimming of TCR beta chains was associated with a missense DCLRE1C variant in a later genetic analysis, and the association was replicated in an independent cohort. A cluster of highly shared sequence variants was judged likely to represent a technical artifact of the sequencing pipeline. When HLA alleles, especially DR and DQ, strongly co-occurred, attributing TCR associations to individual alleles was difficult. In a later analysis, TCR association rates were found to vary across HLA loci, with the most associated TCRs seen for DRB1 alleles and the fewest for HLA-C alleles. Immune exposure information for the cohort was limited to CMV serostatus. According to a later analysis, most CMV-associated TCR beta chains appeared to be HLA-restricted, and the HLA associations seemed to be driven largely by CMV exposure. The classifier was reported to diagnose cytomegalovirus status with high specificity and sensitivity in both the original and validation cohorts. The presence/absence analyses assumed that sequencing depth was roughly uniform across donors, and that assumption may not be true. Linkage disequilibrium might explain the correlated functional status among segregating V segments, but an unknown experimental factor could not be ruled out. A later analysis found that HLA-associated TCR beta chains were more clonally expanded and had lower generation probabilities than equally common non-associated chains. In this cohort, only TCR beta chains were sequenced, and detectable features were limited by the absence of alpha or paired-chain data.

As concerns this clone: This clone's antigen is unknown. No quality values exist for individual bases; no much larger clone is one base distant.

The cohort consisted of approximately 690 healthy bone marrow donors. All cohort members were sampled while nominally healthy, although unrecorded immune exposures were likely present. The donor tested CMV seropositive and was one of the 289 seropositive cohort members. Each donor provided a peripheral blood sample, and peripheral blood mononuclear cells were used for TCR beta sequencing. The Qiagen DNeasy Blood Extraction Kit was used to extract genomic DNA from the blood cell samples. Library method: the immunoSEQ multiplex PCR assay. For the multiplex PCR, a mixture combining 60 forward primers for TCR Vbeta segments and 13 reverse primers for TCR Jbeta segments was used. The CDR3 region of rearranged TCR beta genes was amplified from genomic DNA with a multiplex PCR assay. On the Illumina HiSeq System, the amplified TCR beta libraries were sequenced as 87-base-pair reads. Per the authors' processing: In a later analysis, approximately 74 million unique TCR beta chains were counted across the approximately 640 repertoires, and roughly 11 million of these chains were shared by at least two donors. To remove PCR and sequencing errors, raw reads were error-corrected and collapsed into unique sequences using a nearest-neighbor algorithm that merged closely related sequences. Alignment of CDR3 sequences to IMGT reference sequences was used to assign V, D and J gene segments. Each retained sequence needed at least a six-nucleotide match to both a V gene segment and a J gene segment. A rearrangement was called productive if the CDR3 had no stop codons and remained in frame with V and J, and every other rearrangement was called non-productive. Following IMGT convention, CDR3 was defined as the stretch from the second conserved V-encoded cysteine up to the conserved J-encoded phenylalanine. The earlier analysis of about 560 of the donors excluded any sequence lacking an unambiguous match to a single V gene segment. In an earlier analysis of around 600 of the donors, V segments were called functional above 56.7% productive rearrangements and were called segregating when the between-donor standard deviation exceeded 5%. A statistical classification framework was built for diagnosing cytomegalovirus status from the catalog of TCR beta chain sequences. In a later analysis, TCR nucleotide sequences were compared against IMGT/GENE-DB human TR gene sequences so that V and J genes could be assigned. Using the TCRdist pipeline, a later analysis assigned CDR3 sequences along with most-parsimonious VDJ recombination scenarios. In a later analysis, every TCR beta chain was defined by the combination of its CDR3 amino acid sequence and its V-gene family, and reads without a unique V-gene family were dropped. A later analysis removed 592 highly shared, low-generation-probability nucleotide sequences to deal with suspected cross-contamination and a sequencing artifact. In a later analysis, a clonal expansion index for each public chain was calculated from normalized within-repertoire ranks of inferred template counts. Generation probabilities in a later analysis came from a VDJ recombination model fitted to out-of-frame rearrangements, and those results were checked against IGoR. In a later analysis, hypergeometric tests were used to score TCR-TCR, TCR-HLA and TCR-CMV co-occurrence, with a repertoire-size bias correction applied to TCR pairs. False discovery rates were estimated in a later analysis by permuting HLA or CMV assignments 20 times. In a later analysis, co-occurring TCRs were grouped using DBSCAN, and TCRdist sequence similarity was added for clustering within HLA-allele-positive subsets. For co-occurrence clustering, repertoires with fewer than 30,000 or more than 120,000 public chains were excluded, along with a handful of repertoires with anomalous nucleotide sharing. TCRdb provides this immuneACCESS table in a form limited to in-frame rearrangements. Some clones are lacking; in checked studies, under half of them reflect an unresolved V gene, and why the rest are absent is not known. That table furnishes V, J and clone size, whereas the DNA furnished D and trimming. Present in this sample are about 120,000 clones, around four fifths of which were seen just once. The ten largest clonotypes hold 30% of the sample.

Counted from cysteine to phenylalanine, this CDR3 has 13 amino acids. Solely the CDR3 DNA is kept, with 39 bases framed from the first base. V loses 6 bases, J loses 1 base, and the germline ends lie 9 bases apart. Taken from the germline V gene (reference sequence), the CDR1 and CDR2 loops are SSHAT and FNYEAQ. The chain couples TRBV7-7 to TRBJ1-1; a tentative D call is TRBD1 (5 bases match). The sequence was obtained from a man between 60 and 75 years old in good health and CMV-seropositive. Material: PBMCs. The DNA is TGTGCCAGCAGTTACGACAGGAACACTGAAGCTTTCTTT. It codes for CASSYDRNTEAFF. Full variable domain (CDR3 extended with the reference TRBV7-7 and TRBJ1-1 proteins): GAGVSQSPRYKVTKRGQDVTLRCDPISSHATLYWYQQALGQGPEFLTYFNYEAQPDKSGLPSDRFSAERPEGSISTLTIQRTEQRDSAMYRCASSYDRNTEAFFGQGTRLTVV.